This entry lists 29 T cell receptor beta chains sequenced from one sample in a study of CD8 T cells in ankylosing spondylitis. General study results and limits: Blood from ankylosing spondylitis patients appeared to carry a characteristic roughly eight-variant TCR beta motif.

Their specific antigens are unknown. TCRdb recomputed calls from the 5' RACE reads with MiXCR, one row per CDR3 protein. Here the sample spans around 440,000 distinct CDR3 sequences, roughly a sixth being singletons. Sequencing used blood, either unsorted or a sorted T cell fraction (not recorded which). Every receptor here comes from a male donor with ankylosing spondylitis.

The chain employs TRBV21-1 and TRBJ1-6; the D call TRBD1 from the table was never checked on the DNA. TRBV21-1 has pseudogene status. This CDR3 region has 18 residues. CDR3 sequence reads: CASSTSQGAGSRNSPLHF. The CDR3 region has the DNA TGTGCCAGCAGCACCTCTCAGGGGGCTGGAAGTCGCAATTCACCCCTCCACTTT.

This clonotype was counted between two and nine times. The genes are TRBV20-1 and TRBJ2-5, with TRBD2 as a possible D gene (5 bases). V shed 6 bases and J shed 3 bases, with 11 bases lying between them. CDR3 length: 12 amino acids. Germline lookup yields CDR1 DFQATT and CDR2 SNEGSKA (reference sequence). The CDR3 bases are TGCAGTGCACCCGAGACTAAAGAGACCCAGTACTTC. Protein sequence: CSAPETKETQYF.

There are many counts of this clonotype. The rearrangement uses TRBV5-1 and TRBJ1-1; TRBD1 is a possible D gene (5 bases). This CDR3 is built from 14 residues. Trimming pared 4 bases from V and 5 bases from J, leaving 15 bases between. Germline V gene data show CDR1 as SGHRS and CDR2 as YFSETQ. The CDR3 spells CASSMTAGGTEAFF. The CDR3 region has the DNA TGCGCCAGCAGCATGACAGCGGGAGGGACTGAAGCTTTCTTT.

This clonotype was detected only a few times. The rearrangement joins TRBV2 to TRBJ1-1; D not certain. Trimming removed 4 bases at V and 7 bases at J, with 7 bases between. Per germline, CDR1 SNHLY and CDR2 FYNNEI. CDR3 length: 11 amino acids. CDR3 DNA: TGTGCCAGCAGTGGGCGGATTGAAGCTTTCTTT. As protein: CASSGRIEAFF.

The chain uses TRBV5-1 and TRBJ2-1; D gene uncertain. The CDR3 sequence is 15 residues long. V gave up 1 base and J gave up 2 bases, with 10 bases separating them. CDR1 and CDR2 (germline): SGHRS, YFSETQ. CDR3 DNA sequence: TGCGCCAGCAGCTTGTCAGGTCCCCCCTACAATGAGCAGTTCTTC. Translating it yields CASSLSGPPYNEQFF.

The chain carries TRBV7-3 and TRBJ2-1, with 14 positions matching TRBD2. In germline, CDR1 is SGHTA, CDR2 FQGTGA. The V and J ends lost 5 bases and 10 bases, in that order; junction bases with no gene match: 10. CDR3 length: 16 amino acids. The CDR3 DNA follows: TGTGCCAGCAGCCTCGGGGGACTAGCGGGAGTGAAAGAGCAGTTCTTC. This codes for CASSLGGLAGVKEQFF.

This clonotype has a handful of counts. V usage is TRBV15 and J usage is TRBJ2-2; no clear D. V gave up 3 bases and J gave up 5 bases, with 10 bases separating them. The CDR3 spans 14 residues. Germline V gene sequence: CDR1 LNHNV, CDR2 YYDKDF (reference sequence). For the CDR3, the DNA is TGTGCCACCAGCAGGACTTGGGATACCGGGGAGCTGTTTTTT. Protein product: CATSRTWDTGELFF.

This clonotype turned up a few times. This chain joins TRBV10-2 and TRBJ2-2; 10 nucleotides line up with TRBD1. Per the germline V gene, CDR1 is WSHSY and CDR2 is SAAADI. The CDR3 covers 14 residues. The V and J ends lost 6 bases and 7 bases, in that order; junction bases with no gene match: 5. The CDR3 DNA is TGCGCCAGCAGCGTTGGACAGGGGGTCGGGGAGCTGTTTTTT. It is translated as CASSVGQGVGELFF.

This clonotype was counted only a few times. The chain couples TRBV12-3 or TRBV12-4 to TRBJ1-1, with 10 nucleotides matching TRBD1. The CDR3 totals 15 residues. The trim removed 6 bases at V and 5 bases at J, leaving 9 bases unmatched. CDR3 in DNA: TGTGCCAGCAGACCTCTGACAGGGGGCGCGACTGAAGCTTTCTTT. Translating gives CASRPLTGGATEAFF.

This clonotype was seen a few times. The V gene is TRBV6-1, the J gene TRBJ2-2; D is tentatively TRBD1 or TRBD2 (5 bases each). Germline V CDR1 and CDR2: MNHNS, SASEGT. V was pared by 10 bases and J by 3 bases, with 18 bases between. This CDR3 comprises 15 residues. This CDR3 reads CATYRDGVDTGELFF. CDR3 in DNA: TGTGCCACCTACCGGGACGGTGTTGACACCGGGGAGCTGTTTTTT.

The chain links TRBV18 to TRBJ1-3, with D possibly TRBD1 on 5 matching bases. Trimming pared 3 bases from V and 0 bases from J, leaving 15 bases between. Germline CDR1 and CDR2: KGHSH and LQKENI. The CDR3 loop spans 17 amino acids. The chain's CDR3 is CASSPADSPFSGNTIYF. The CDR3 DNA sequence: TGTGCCAGCTCACCGGCCGACAGTCCGTTCTCTGGAAACACCATATATTTT.

This clonotype was seen ten or more times. The chain is built from TRBV12-3 or TRBV12-4 and TRBJ1-5; 10 bases align to TRBD1. Germline trimming cut 5 bases from V and 0 bases from J; bases unmatched to any gene: 7. The CDR3 covers 17 residues. CDR3 in amino acids: CASSEDRGTVSNQPQHF. CDR3 nucleotide sequence: TGTGCCAGCAGTGAGGACAGGGGGACGGTTAGCAATCAGCCCCAGCATTTT.

Only a few counts were recorded for this clonotype. This chain connects TRBV28 to TRBJ2-1, with 15 bases fitting TRBD2. Germline values: CDR1 MDHEN, CDR2 SYDVKM. After removal of 4 bases from V and 9 bases from J, the junction contained 7 bases not matched to a gene. The CDR3 contains 16 residues. The CDR3 is CASSSSGLAGGGEQFF. CDR3 coding DNA: TGTGCCAGCAGTTCCTCCGGACTAGCGGGAGGGGGTGAGCAGTTCTTC.

This clonotype has only a few counts. The chain employs TRBV29-1 and TRBJ2-3, with 7 bases that match TRBD1. With 7 bases clipped from V and 0 bases from J, the junction kept 7 bases outside the gene matches. CDR3 length equals 14 residues. The germline gives CDR1 SQVTM, CDR2 ANQGSEA. The CDR3: CSATDRASTDTQYF. As DNA, the CDR3 is TGCAGCGCTACCGACAGGGCTAGCACAGATACGCAGTATTTT.

This chain links TRBV20-1 with TRBJ1-1; D gene uncertain. The CDR3 extends over 17 amino acids. Trimming removed 0 bases at V and 0 bases at J, with 17 bases between. The germline CDR1 and CDR2 sequences are DFQATT and SNEGSKA (reference sequence). CDR3 bases: TGCAGTGCTAGAGATATCGGTAAAGGGCCCATGAACACTGAAGCTTTCTTT. It yields the protein CSARDIGKGPMNTEAFF.

This clonotype was detected ten times or more. One end of the junction varies from germline; a read error may be responsible. The chain combines TRBV10-3 with TRBJ2-5; D may match TRBD1 or TRBD2 (5 bases each). This CDR3 comprises 15 residues. The germline gives CDR1 ENHRY, CDR2 SYGVKD. The CDR3 reads CAISEGTRSREAQYF. The CDR3 nucleotides read TGTGCCATCAGTGAGGGGACCAGATCCAGAGAGGCCCAGTACTTC.

At least ten counts were recorded for this clonotype. The chain carries TRBV25-1 and TRBJ2-5, with a possible D match to TRBD1 (5 bases). The CDR3 contains 13 residues. Germline CDR1 and CDR2: MGHDK and SYGVNS. V was pared by 3 bases and J by 4 bases, with 9 bases between. The CDR3 is CASSDRVIETQYF. DNA for the CDR3: TGTGCCAGCAGTGACAGGGTGATAGAGACCCAGTACTTC.

This chain joins TRBV2 and TRBJ1-1; TRBD1 aligns across 9 bases. This CDR3 spans 16 amino acids. The V gene's germline CDR1 is SNHLY and CDR2 FYNNEI. The CDR3 reads CAIMGGTGKMNTEAFF. The CDR3 bases are TGTGCTATAATGGGCGGGACAGGGAAAATGAACACTGAAGCTTTCTTT.

The gene calls are TRBV7-9 and TRBJ2-2; D call uncertain. The CDR3 sequence is 16 residues long. CDR1 is SEHNR and CDR2 is FQNEAQ in the germline V gene (reference sequence). With 0 bases removed from V and 0 bases from J, the gap between germline ends came to 8 bases. CDR3 DNA: TGTGCCAGCAGCTTAGCTGCCGGTGCGAACACCGGGGAGCTGTTTTTT. Translating gives CASSLAAGANTGELFF.

This chain uses TRBV7-8 with TRBJ1-5, with TRBD1 matching over 7 bases. CDR3 length: 17 amino acids. The V gene end was trimmed by 1 base and the J gene end by 4 bases; junction bases not matched to a gene: 10. Germline V gives CDR1 SGHVS, CDR2 FQNEAQ. CDR3 region: CASSLDSSGRGNQPQHF. The DNA of the CDR3 is TGTGCCAGCAGCTTAGACTCATCCGGCAGGGGGAATCAGCCCCAGCATTTT.

This clonotype was seen a handful of times. The chain carries TRBV9 and TRBJ2-2, with 11 bases fitting TRBD2. CDR1 and CDR2 (germline): SGDLS, YYNGEE. CDR3 length: 16 residues. V lost 7 bases and J lost 1; bases outside the gene matches: 6. This CDR3 reads CASGLAGGLNTGELFF. DNA of the CDR3: TGTGCCAGCGGGCTAGCGGGGGGCTTGAACACCGGGGAGCTGTTTTTT.

This clonotype was observed many times. This chain links TRBV12-3 or TRBV12-4 with TRBJ2-3; 9 bases are a match to TRBD2. CDR3 length: 18 amino acids. Trimming cost V 5 bases and J 2 bases; bases outside gene matches: 14. CDR3 DNA: TGTGCCAGCAGTCCCCAGCGCGGGGGGGTTACCCCCACAGATACGCAGTATTTT. Its protein is CASSPQRGGVTPTDTQYF.

This clonotype was picked up a small number of times. The rearrangement uses TRBV5-1 and TRBJ1-6; 7 bases are a match to TRBD1. The CDR3 sequence is 15 residues long. From germline, CDR1 is SGHRS and CDR2 YFSETQ. Trimming at V came to 3 bases and at J to 4 bases, leaving 4 bases not matched to a gene. The DNA of the CDR3 is TGCGCCAGCAGCTACCTGGACAGGTATAATTCACCCCTCCACTTT. Protein: CASSYLDRYNSPLHF.

The chain links TRBV7-8 to TRBJ2-7; tentatively, D is TRBD1 or TRBD2 (5 bases each). In germline, CDR1 is SGHVS, CDR2 FQNEAQ. The CDR3 has 14 residues. V shed 0 bases and J shed 7 bases, with 13 bases lying between them. CDR3: CASSLAGVQTEQYF. As DNA, the CDR3 is TGTGCCAGCAGCTTAGCGGGGGTACAGACGGAGCAGTACTTC.

This clonotype has a count of ten or more. The chain is built from TRBV11-2 and TRBJ2-1, with 10 positions matching TRBD1. Germline-derived CDR1 and CDR2 are SGHAT and FQNNGV. The CDR3 contains 15 residues. V shed 2 bases and J 7 bases; nucleotides not matched to a gene: 5. CDR3 sequence: CASSLPGQGRNEQFF. The CDR3 DNA follows: TGTGCCAGCAGCTTACCGGGACAGGGGCGTAATGAGCAGTTCTTC.

The chain employs TRBV6-4 and TRBJ2-1; 7 bases map to TRBD1. J was trimmed by 0 bases and V by 2 bases; bases with no gene match: 10. The CDR3 is made up of 18 amino acids. Germline CDR1 and CDR2: MRHNA and SNTAGT. The CDR3 DNA sequence: TGTGCCAGCAGTGACCCGAGAACAACAGGGGCCTCCTACAATGAGCAGTTCTTC. This translates into CASSDPRTTGASYNEQFF.

V usage is TRBV5-6 and J usage is TRBJ2-2, with D unclear. The CDR3 loop spans 15 amino acids. Trimming took 1 base from V and 4 from J, leaving 11 bases between them. The germline CDR1 and CDR2 sequences are SGHDT and YYEEEE. CDR3 nucleotides: TGTGCCAGCAGCTTGAGTATGGGTTCCACCGGGGAGCTGTTTTTT. It encodes CASSLSMGSTGELFF.

Many counts were recorded for this clonotype. V gene TRBV9 combines with J gene TRBJ2-5; weak D call: TRBD1 (6 bases). Germline assignment: CDR1 SGDLS and CDR2 YYNGEE. CDR3 length equals 15 residues. V was pared by 4 bases and J by 1 base, with 14 bases between. CDR3 nucleotides: TGTGCCAGCAGCACCCTCGGGACACCCCAAGAGACCCAGTACTTC. Protein: CASSTLGTPQETQYF.

The chain is built from TRBV5-6 and TRBJ1-2, with TRBD1 matching over 7 bases. The germline V gene has CDR1 SGHDT and CDR2 YYEEEE. The CDR3 is 14 amino acids. V shed 4 bases and J 4 bases; nucleotides not matched to a gene: 7. The CDR3 loop reads CASSRQGISYGYTF. In DNA, the CDR3 is TGTGCCAGCAGCCGACAGGGTATAAGCTATGGCTACACCTTC.